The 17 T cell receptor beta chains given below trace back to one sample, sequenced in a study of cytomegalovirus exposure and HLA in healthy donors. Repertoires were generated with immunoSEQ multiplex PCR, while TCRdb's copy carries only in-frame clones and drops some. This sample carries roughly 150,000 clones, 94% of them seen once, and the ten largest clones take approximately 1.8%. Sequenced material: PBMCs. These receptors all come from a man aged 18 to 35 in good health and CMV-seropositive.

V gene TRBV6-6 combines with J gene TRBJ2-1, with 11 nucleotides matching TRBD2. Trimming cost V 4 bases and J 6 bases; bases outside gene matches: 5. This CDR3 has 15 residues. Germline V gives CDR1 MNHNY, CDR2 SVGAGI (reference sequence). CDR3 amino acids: CASSSSGGPRNEQFF. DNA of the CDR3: TGTGCCAGCAGTTCTAGCGGGGGGCCGCGCAATGAGCAGTTCTTC.

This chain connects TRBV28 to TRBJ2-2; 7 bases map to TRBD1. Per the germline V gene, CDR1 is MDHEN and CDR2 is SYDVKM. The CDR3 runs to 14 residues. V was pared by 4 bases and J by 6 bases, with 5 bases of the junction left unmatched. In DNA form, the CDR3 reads TGTGCCAGCAGTTCCGGACAGGTGGCCGGGGAGCTGTTTTTT. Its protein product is CASSSGQVAGELFF.

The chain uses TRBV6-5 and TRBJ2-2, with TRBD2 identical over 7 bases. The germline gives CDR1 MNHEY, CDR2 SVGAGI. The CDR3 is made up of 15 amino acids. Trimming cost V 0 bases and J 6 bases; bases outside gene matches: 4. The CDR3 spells CASSYSRAGAGELFF. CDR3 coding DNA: TGTGCCAGCAGTTACTCGAGGGCGGGGGCCGGGGAGCTGTTTTTT.

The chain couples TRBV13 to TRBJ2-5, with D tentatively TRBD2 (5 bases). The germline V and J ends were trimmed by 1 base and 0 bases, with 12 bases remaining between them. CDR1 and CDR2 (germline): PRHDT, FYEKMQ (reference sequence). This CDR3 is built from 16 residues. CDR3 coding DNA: TGTGCCAGCAGCTTAGCGGCTAGCTGGGACCAAGAGACCCAGTACTTC. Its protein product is CASSLAASWDQETQYF.

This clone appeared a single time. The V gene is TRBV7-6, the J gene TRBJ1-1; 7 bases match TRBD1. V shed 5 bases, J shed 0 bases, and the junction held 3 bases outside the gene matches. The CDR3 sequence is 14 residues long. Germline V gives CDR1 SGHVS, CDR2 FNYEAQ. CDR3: CASSEGQLNTEAFF. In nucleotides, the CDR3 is TGTGCCAGCAGCGAGGGACAGCTGAACACTGAAGCTTTCTTT.

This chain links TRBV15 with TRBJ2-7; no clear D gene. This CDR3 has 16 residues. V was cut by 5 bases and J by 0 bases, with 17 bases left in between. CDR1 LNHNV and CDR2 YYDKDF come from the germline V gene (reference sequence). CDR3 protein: CATSPRSPISSYEQYF. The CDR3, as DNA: TGTGCCACCAGCCCGAGGTCCCCCATCAGCTCCTACGAGCAGTACTTC.

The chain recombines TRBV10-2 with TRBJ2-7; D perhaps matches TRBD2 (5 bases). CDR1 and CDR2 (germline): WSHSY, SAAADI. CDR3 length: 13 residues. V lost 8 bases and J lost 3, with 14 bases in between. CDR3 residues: CASAAGENYEQYF. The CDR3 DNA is TGCGCCAGCGCTGCTGGGGAGAACTACGAGCAGTACTTC.

The CDR3 bases are TGTGCCAGCAGCTTAGCGGGTAGCGGGACACTCGTAGTCAATGAGCAGTTCTTC. Translation gives CASSLAGSGTLVVNEQFF. The V and J genes are TRBV7-8 and TRBJ2-1; 8 bases are shared with TRBD2. In germline, CDR1 is SGHVS, CDR2 FQNEAQ. The CDR3 spans 18 residues. Trimming took 0 bases from V and 6 from J; bases not matched to a gene: 13.

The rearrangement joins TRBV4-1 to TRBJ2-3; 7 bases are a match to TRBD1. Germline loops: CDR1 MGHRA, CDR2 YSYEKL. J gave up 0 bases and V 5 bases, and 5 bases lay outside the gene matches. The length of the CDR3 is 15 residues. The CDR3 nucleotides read TGCGCCAGCAGCGACACAGGGGCCAGCACAGATACGCAGTATTTT. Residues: CASSDTGASTDTQYF.

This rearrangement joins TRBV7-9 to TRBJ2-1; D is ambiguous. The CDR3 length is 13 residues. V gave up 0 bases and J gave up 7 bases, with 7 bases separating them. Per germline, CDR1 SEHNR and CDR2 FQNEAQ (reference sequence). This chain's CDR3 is CASSLAGVNEQFF. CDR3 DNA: TGTGCCAGCAGCTTAGCCGGAGTTAATGAGCAGTTCTTC.

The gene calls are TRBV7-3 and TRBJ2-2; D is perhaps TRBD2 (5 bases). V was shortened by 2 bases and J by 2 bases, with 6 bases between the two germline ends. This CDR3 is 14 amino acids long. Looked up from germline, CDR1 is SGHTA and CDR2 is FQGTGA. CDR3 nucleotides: TGTGCCAGCAGCTTAGCGGGCAACACCGGGGAGCTGTTTTTT. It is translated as CASSLAGNTGELFF.

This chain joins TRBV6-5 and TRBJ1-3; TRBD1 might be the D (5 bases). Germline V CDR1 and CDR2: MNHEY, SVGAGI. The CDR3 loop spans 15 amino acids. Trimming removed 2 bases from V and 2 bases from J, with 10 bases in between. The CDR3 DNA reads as TGTGCCAGCAGTTACGATACAGGAGCTGGAAACACCATATATTTT. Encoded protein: CASSYDTGAGNTIYF.

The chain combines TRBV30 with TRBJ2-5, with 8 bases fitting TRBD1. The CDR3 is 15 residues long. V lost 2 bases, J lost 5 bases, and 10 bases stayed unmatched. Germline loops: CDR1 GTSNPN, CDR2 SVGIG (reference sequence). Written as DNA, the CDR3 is TGTGCCTGGAGTAGGGCAGGGGGCATGGGTGAGACCCAGTACTTC. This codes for CAWSRAGGMGETQYF. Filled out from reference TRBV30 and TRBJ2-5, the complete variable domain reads SQTIHQWPATLVQPVGSPLSLECTVEGTSNPNLYWYRQAAGRGLQLLFYSVGIGQISSEVPQNLSASRPQDRQFILSSKKLLLSDSGFYLCAWSRAGGMGETQYFGPGTRLLVL.

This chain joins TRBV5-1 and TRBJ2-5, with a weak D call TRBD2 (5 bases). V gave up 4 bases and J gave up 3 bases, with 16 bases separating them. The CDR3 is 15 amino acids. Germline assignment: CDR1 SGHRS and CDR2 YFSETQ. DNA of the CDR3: TGCGCCAGCAGCGCCCTAGGAGGTAGCGAAGAGACCCAGTACTTC. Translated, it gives CASSALGGSEETQYF.

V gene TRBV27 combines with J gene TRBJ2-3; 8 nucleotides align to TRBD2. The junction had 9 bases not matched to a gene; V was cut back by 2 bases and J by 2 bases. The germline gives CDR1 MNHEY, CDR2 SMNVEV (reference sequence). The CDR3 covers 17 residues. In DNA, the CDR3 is TGTGCCAGCAGTTTAACCGGGAGGGCGTGGGACACAGATACGCAGTATTTT. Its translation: CASSLTGRAWDTDTQYF.

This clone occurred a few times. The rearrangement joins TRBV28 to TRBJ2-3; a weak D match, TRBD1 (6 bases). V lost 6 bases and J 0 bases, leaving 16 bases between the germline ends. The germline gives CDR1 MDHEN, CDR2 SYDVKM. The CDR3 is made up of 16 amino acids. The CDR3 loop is CASRTLSDSSTDTQYF. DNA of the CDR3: TGTGCCAGCAGGACTTTATCGGACAGCAGCACAGATACGCAGTATTTT.

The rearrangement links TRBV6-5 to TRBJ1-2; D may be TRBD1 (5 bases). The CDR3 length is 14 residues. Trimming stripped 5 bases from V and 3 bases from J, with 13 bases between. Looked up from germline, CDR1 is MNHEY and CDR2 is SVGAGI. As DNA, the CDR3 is TGTGCCAGCAGTATATTTAAAGGGGACTATGGCTACACCTTC. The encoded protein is CASSIFKGDYGYTF.